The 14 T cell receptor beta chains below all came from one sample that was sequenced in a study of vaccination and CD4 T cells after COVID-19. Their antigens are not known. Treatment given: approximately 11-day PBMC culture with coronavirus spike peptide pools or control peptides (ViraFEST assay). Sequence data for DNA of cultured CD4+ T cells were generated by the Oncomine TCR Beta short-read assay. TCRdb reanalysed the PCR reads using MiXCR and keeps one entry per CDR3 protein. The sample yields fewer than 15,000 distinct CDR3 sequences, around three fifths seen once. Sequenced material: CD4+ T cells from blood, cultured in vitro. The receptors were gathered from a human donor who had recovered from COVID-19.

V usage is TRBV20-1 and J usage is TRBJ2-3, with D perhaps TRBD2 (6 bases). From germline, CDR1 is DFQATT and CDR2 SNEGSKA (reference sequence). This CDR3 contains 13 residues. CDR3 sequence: CSVSGTSTDTQYF. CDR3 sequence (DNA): TGCAGCGTCTCGGGGACTAGCACAGATACGCAGTATTTT.

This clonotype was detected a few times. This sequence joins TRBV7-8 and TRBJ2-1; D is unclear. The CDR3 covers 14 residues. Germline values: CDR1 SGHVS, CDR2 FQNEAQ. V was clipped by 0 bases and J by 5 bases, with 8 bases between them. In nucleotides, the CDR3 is TGTGCCAGCAGCTTAGCGGTCAGCCACAATGAGCAGTTCTTC. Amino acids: CASSLAVSHNEQFF.

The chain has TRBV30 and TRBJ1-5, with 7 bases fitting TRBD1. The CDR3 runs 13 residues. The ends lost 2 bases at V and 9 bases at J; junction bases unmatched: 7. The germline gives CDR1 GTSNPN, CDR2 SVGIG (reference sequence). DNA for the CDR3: TGTGCCTGGAGTAGGGGGCCTCTGGCGCCCCAGCATTTT. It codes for CAWSRGPLAPQHF. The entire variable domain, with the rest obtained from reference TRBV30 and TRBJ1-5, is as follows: SQTIHQWPATLVQPVGSPLSLECTVEGTSNPNLYWYRQAAGRGLQLLFYSVGIGQISSEVPQNLSASRPQDRQFILSSKKLLLSDSGFYLCAWSRGPLAPQHFGDGTRLSIL.

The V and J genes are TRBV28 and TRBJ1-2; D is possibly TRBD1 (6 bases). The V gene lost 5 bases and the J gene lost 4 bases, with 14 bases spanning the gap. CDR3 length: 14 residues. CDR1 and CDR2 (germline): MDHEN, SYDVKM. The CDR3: CASSSRGPPYGYTF. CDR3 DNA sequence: TGTGCCAGCAGTAGCAGGGGCCCCCCCTATGGCTACACCTTC.

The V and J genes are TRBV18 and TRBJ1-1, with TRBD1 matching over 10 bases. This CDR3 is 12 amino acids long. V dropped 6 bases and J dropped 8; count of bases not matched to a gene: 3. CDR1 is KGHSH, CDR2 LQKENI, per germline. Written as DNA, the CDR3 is TGTGCCAGCTCCCCGGACAGGGGGGAAGCTTTCTTT. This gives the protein CASSPDRGEAFF.

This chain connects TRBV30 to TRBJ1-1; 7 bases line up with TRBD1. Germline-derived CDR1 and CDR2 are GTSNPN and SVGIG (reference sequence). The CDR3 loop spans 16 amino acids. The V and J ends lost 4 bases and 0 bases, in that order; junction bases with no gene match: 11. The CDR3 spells CAWNNRWTGMNTEAFF. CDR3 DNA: TGTGCCTGGAACAATCGATGGACAGGCATGAACACTGAAGCTTTCTTT.

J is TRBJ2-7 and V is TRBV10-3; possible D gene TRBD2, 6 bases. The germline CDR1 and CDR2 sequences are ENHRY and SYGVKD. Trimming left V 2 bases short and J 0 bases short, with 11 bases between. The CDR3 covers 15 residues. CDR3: CAISENSGSSYEQYF. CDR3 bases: TGTGCCATCAGTGAGAATAGCGGTAGCTCCTACGAGCAGTACTTC.

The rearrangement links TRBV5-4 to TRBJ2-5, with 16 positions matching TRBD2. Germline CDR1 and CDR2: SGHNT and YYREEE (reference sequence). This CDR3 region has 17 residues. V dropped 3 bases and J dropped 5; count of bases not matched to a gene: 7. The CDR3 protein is CASSSGTSGRGLETQYF. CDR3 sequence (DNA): TGTGCCAGCAGCTCCGGGACTAGCGGGAGGGGCCTGGAGACCCAGTACTTC. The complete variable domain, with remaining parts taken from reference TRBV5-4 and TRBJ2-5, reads ETGVTQSPTHLIKTRGQQVTLRCSSQSGHNTVSWYQQALGQGPQFIFQYYREEENGRGNFPPRFSGLQFPNYSSELNVNALELDDSALYLCASSSGTSGRGLETQYFGPGTRLLVL.

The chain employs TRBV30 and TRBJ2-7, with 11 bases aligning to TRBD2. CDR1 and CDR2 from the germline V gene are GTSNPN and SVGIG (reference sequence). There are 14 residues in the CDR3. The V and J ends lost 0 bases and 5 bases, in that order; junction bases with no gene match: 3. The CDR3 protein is CAWSVTSGSHEQYF. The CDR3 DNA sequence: TGTGCCTGGAGTGTAACTAGCGGGAGTCACGAGCAGTACTTC.

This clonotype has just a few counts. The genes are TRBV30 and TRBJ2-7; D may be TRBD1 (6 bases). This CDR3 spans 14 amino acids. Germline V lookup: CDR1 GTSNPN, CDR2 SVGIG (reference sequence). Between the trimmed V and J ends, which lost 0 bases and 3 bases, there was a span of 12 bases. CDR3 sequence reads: CAWSVTGYLYEQYF. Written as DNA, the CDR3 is TGTGCCTGGAGTGTAACAGGGTATCTCTACGAGCAGTACTTC.

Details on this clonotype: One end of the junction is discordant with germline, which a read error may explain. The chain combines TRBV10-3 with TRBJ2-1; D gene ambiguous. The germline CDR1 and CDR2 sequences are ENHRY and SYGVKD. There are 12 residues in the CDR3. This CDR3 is CASSRRYNEQFF. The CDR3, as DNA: TGTGCCAGCAGTCGACGGTACAATGAGCAGTTCTTC.

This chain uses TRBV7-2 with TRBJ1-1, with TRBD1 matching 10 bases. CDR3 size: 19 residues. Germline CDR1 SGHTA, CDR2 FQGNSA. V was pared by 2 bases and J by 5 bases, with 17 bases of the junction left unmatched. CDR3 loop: CASSLSRDRGLGRGTEAFF. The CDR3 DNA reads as TGTGCCAGCAGCTTATCCCGGGACAGGGGTTTGGGAAGGGGGACTGAAGCTTTCTTT.

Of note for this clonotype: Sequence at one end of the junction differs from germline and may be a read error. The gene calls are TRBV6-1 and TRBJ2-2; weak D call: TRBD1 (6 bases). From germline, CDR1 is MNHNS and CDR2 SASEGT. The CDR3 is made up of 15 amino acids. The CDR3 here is CASREGGRNTGELFF. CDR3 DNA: TGTGCCAGCAGGGAAGGGGGTCGGAACACCGGGGAGCTGTTTTTT.

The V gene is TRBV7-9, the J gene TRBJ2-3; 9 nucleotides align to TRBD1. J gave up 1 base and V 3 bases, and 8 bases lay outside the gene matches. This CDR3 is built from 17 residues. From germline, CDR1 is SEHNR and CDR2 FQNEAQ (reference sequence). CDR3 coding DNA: TGTGCCAGCAGCTTCCGGACAGGGGTCACTCGCACAGATACGCAGTATTTT. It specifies CASSFRTGVTRTDTQYF.